The present T cell receptor (beta chain) was sequenced within a study of cytomegalovirus exposure and HLA in healthy donors. The primer mix had 60 Vbeta and 13 Jbeta primers. TCRdb's table, derived via immunoSEQ multiplex PCR, lists solely in-frame clones and lacks some. The sample carries around 120,000 clones, over 60% recorded once. Germline CDR1 is MDHEN and CDR2 is SYDVKM. The CDR3 spans 15 residues. V lost 9 bases and J 3 bases, leaving 20 bases between the germline ends. This clonotype was obtained from a man younger than 40 in good health and CMV-seronegative. The material sequenced was PBMCs. The chain joins TRBV28 to TRBJ1-1; a weak D match, TRBD1 (6 bases). The CDR3 DNA is TGTGCCAGTCGGAGGGGGGGCGCGAAATACACTGAAGCTTTCTTT. This translates into CASRRGGAKYTEAFF.